A selection of T cell receptor beta chains follows, all from one sample in a study of T-cell reconstitution after alpha-beta-depleted transplantation in children. MiXCR, run by TCRdb on the PCR reads, gives a single entry per CDR3 protein. Of approximately 400,000 distinct CDR3 sequences listed, approximately 11% are singletons. Sequences were derived from PBMCs from the stem cell graft donor, sampled from the stem cell graft. Source of these receptors: a human donor who donated a stem cell graft to a child with acute myeloid leukemia. The CDR3 runs from the conserved cysteine through the conserved F or W. The D gene is left open where the match is weak.

TRBJ1-2 14 TRBV3-1 . CASSQVGENYGYTF
TRBJ1-6 16 TRBV15 . CATSRGGTSGNSPLHF
TRBJ1-2 14 TRBV20-1 . CSAPDRKSNYGYTF
TRBJ1-2 14 TRBV7-6 TRBD1 CASSLGTGGDGYTF
TRBJ1-3 16 TRBV29-1 . CSVEWEGGTSGNTIYF
TRBJ1-2 13 TRBV27 . CASSFPGAHGETF
TRBJ2-1 16 TRBV7-9 TRBD2 CASSLLAGEFFNEQFF
TRBJ2-3 13 TRBV7-2 TRBD1 CASDRGGTDTQYF
TRBJ2-4 15 TRBV7-8 . CASSPSREAKNIQYF
TRBJ1-1 13 TRBV7-2 . CASSLHPDTEAFF
TRBJ1-2 15 TRBV20-1 TRBD1 CSARGAGGAVYGYTF
TRBJ2-5 13 TRBV28 . CASSLTGLKTQYF
TRBJ2-1 14 TRBV6-5 . CASSYSRPWDEQFF
TRBJ2-6 16 TRBV27 . CASSLLGNSGANVLTF
TRBJ2-5 15 TRBV7-8 TRBD1 CASSPDRVNQETQYF
TRBJ2-3 16 TRBV14 TRBD2 CASSHLAGGHGDTQYF
TRBJ2-1 15 TRBV6-5 . CASSYQLAPYNEQFF
TRBJ2-5 14 TRBV12-3/TRBV12-4 TRBD2 CASSLGVAGETQYF
TRBJ1-6 12 TRBV5-4 . CASSRWDSPLHF
TRBJ1-2 16 TRBV5-1 TRBD1 CASSLVASGGLYGYTF
TRBJ2-7 14 TRBV20-1 TRBD2 CSALLAGGTYEQYF
TRBJ2-7 19 TRBV25-1 TRBD2 CASLGDRRSSGGSSYEQYF
TRBJ1-4 15 TRBV25-1 . CASSDATGLNEKLFF
TRBJ2-1 15 TRBV4-1 . CASSQDGANPHEQFF
TRBJ2-5 15 TRBV6-1 . CASTQWWRGEETQYF
TRBJ2-1 14 TRBV29-1 . CSVSRLLTYNEQFF
TRBJ2-1 15 TRBV20-1 . CSARDLYGTNNEQFF
TRBJ2-7 15 TRBV6-1 TRBD1 CASSDPGQSSYEQYF
TRBJ2-1 15 TRBV27 TRBD2 CASSLAGPSYNEQFF
TRBJ2-5 19 TRBV4-2 TRBD2 CASSQEGRASGRARETQYF
TRBJ2-2 15 TRBV27 TRBD2 CASSFSGRITGELFF
TRBJ1-5 15 TRBV12-3/TRBV12-4 TRBD1 CASKQTGGGDQPQHF
TRBJ2-3 15 TRBV4-3 . CASSQDLYGNLPQYF
TRBJ2-3 14 TRBV9 . CASSVALRGDTQYF
TRBJ2-5 14 TRBV20-1 . CSARGPTSQETQYF
TRBJ2-3 16 TRBV27 TRBD2 CASSPSFTGGTDTQYF
TRBJ1-5 15 TRBV18 . CASSPREQLDQPQHF
TRBJ1-2 13 TRBV5-6 . CASSLGFGLGYTF
TRBJ2-7 16 TRBV2 . CASRKELGIRVYEQYF
TRBJ2-5 17 TRBV5-1 TRBD2 CASSPGLAGVVGETQYF
TRBJ2-1 15 TRBV4-2 TRBD1 CASSLPGQAYNEQFF
TRBJ1-6 14 TRBV20-1 TRBD1 CSAPTTGRASPLHF
TRBJ2-7 15 TRBV7-9 . CASSNSLPSWEEQYF
TRBJ2-1 14 TRBV20-1 TRBD1 CSASAGTGSNEQFF
TRBJ2-7 14 TRBV20-1 TRBD1 CSARADRGIYEQYF
TRBJ1-3 16 TRBV3-1 TRBD1 CASSERTGEAGNTIYF